These 17 T cell receptor beta chains were sequenced from one sample in a study of shared clonotypes between healthy human individuals. Produced via immunoSEQ multiplex PCR; TCRdb's table is partial and in-frame only. The sample yields around 580,000 clones, nearly 98% seen once. As defined, naive CD8 cells were CD45RO-negative and positively selected for CCR7, with terminally differentiated effector memory CD45RA+ cells excluded. Sequences were obtained from naive CD8+ T cells sorted from blood. These receptors came from a man aged 30-40 years in good health.

This chain uses TRBV5-1 with TRBJ2-3, with D perhaps matching TRBD1 (5 bases). The CDR3 contains 17 residues. V lost 4 bases, J lost 2 bases, and 20 bases lay in between. Germline V lookup: CDR1 SGHRS, CDR2 YFSETQ. This CDR3 is CASSRPDSNQNTDTQYF. CDR3 DNA sequence: TGCGCCAGCAGCAGGCCCGACAGCAACCAAAACACAGATACGCAGTATTTT.

The chain links TRBV5-5 to TRBJ1-2, with unresolved D. The CDR3 length is 15 residues. V dropped 4 bases and J dropped 1 base, with 14 bases sitting between them. Germline V gene lookup returns CDR1 SGHKS and CDR2 YYEKEE (reference sequence). The CDR3 loop reads CASSGGNSINYGYTF. In nucleotides, the CDR3 is TGTGCCAGCAGCGGCGGGAACAGCATTAACTATGGCTACACCTTC.

The rearrangement links TRBV28 to TRBJ2-5; no definite D call. There are 14 residues in the CDR3. The V and J ends lost 2 bases and 1 base respectively, with 8 bases between them. Germline V lookup: CDR1 MDHEN, CDR2 SYDVKM. CDR3 in amino acids: CASSLDFGQETQYF. The CDR3 DNA is TGTGCCAGCAGTTTAGACTTCGGCCAAGAGACCCAGTACTTC.

The chain has TRBV7-6 and TRBJ2-7, with D possibly being TRBD2 (6 bases). The germline V gene encodes CDR1 SGHVS and CDR2 FNYEAQ. The germline V and J ends were trimmed by 4 bases and 7 bases, with 20 bases remaining between them. This CDR3 is 15 amino acids long. CDR3 sequence: CASSSPQGLQGEQYF. The CDR3 DNA sequence: TGTGCCAGCAGCTCCCCTCAGGGACTCCAAGGGGAGCAGTACTTC.

V is TRBV4-3 and J is TRBJ1-2, with 7 positions matching TRBD1. J lost 2 bases, V lost 0 bases, and 3 bases had no gene match. CDR3 size: 15 residues. Per the germline V gene, CDR1 is LGHNA and CDR2 is YSLEER. Written as DNA, the CDR3 is TGCGCCAGCAGCCAAGAATTGGGACAGAACTATGGCTACACCTTC. Encoded protein: CASSQELGQNYGYTF.

Remarks on this clone: Other nucleotide sequences in the sample specify the same CDR3. The chain carries TRBV19 and TRBJ1-5; possible D gene TRBD1, 6 bases. The CDR3 is 15 amino acids. Trimming took off 2 bases at V and 0 bases at J, with 8 bases between the two ends. Germline CDR1 and CDR2: LNHDA and SQIVND (reference sequence). The DNA for the CDR3 is TGTGCCAGTAGTATAACAGGGTATAGCAATCAGCCCCAGCATTTT. Residues: CASSITGYSNQPQHF.

The rearrangement uses TRBV28 and TRBJ1-2; 10 nucleotides agree with TRBD1. Germline CDR1 is MDHEN and CDR2 is SYDVKM. V lost 6 bases, J lost 7 bases, and 5 bases stayed unmatched. This CDR3 has 13 amino acids. CDR3: CASSPGTGAGYTF. The CDR3 nucleotides are TGTGCCAGCAGCCCCGGGACAGGGGCTGGCTACACCTTC.

The chain couples TRBV14 to TRBJ2-1; the D is unclear. The CDR3 loop spans 15 amino acids. In germline, CDR1 is SGHDN, CDR2 FVKESK. The ends were cut back, 3 bases at V and 0 bases at J, with 9 bases in the middle. CDR3 nucleotide sequence: TGTGCCAGCAGCCATTGGACGGGCTCCTACAATGAGCAGTTCTTC. Its translation: CASSHWTGSYNEQFF.

V is TRBV7-8 and J is TRBJ2-2; D gene unclear. The V gene's germline CDR1 is SGHVS and CDR2 FQNEAQ. The V end was cut by 4 bases, the J end by 3 bases, with 0 bases between. The CDR3 consists of 11 residues. This chain's CDR3 is CASSYTGELFF. The CDR3 nucleotides read TGTGCCAGCAGCTACACCGGGGAGCTGTTTTTT.

This sequence joins TRBV2 and TRBJ2-1, with D perhaps TRBD1 (5 bases). Germline CDR1 and CDR2: SNHLY and FYNNEI. V was pared by 6 bases and J by 7 bases, with 13 bases between. The length of the CDR3 is 13 residues. The CDR3 loop is CASRGSNRNEQFF. The CDR3 nucleotides are TGTGCCAGCAGGGGCAGCAACAGGAATGAGCAGTTCTTC.

The rearrangement joins TRBV30 to TRBJ2-1; 13 positions agree with TRBD2. This CDR3 comprises 15 residues. The J segment lost 4 bases and the V segment lost 4 bases, leaving 4 bases of the junction unmatched. Per germline, CDR1 GTSNPN and CDR2 SVGIG (reference sequence). The CDR3 spells CAWTVGLAGYNEQFF. The CDR3 coding sequence is TGTGCCTGGACCGTGGGACTAGCGGGGTACAATGAGCAGTTCTTC.

V and J are TRBV2 and TRBJ2-5; D is ambiguous. V gave up 2 bases and J gave up 1 base, with 14 bases separating them. The CDR3 has 16 amino acids. CDR1 is SNHLY, CDR2 FYNNEI, per germline. This chain's CDR3 is CASSETMAALQETQYF. The DNA for the CDR3 is TGTGCCAGCAGTGAAACTATGGCGGCACTCCAAGAGACCCAGTACTTC.

This chain connects TRBV7-9 to TRBJ2-7; D ambiguous. Per germline, CDR1 SEHNR and CDR2 FQNEAQ (reference sequence). Trimming cost V 1 base and J 5 bases, with 15 bases left between them. The length of the CDR3 is 15 residues. CDR3 sequence (DNA): TGTGCCAGCAGCTTAGTTGAGGAACTTGTGAACGAGCAGTACTTC. Residues: CASSLVEELVNEQYF.

V and J are TRBV27 and TRBJ2-1, with 9 nucleotides matching TRBD2. V trimming: 2 bases; J trimming: 1 base; junction bases outside the gene matches: 3. This CDR3 comprises 16 residues. In germline, CDR1 is MNHEY, CDR2 SMNVEV (reference sequence). CDR3 DNA sequence: TGTGCCAGCAGTTTAATTAGCGGGAGTTCCTACAATGAGCAGTTCTTC. This gives the protein CASSLISGSSYNEQFF.

V is TRBV29-1 and J is TRBJ2-1; D gene ambiguous. Trimming took 2 bases from V and 3 from J, leaving 5 bases between them. Germline V gene lookup returns CDR1 SQVTM and CDR2 ANQGSEA. The CDR3 contains 12 residues. This chain's CDR3 is CSVETGYNEQFF. In DNA form, the CDR3 reads TGCAGCGTTGAAACTGGCTACAATGAGCAGTTCTTC.

The chain joins TRBV7-8 to TRBJ2-1; 8 positions agree with TRBD1. The V segment lost 2 bases and the J segment 7 bases; nucleotides outside the gene matches: 13. The CDR3 has 17 amino acids. Germline V gene data show CDR1 as SGHVS and CDR2 as FQNEAQ. The CDR3 loop reads CASSLNMGQERENEQFF. CDR3 DNA sequence: TGTGCCAGCAGCTTAAATATGGGACAGGAGAGAGAAAATGAGCAGTTCTTC.

A remark on this clone: Other DNA sequences in the sample encode the same CDR3. This chain uses TRBV27 with TRBJ2-7; D is unclear. CDR3 length equals 13 residues. V was cut by 0 bases and J by 1 base, with 4 bases left in between. Germline V lookup: CDR1 MNHEY, CDR2 SMNVEV (reference sequence). As DNA, the CDR3 is TGTGCCAGCAGTTTATCCGGGTCCTACGAGCAGTACTTC. Amino acids: CASSLSGSYEQYF.